This T cell receptor (beta chain) is from a study of blood T cell repertoires in COVID-19. Looking at the study overall: Collection of acute and convalescent COVID-19 samples took place in the United States, Italy and Spain. In each case, the material was cDNA or gDNA derived from T cells, B-cell-depleted T cells, or PBMCs.

The authors' processing: For nucleated cells, counts were estimated from reference gene primer amplification. Repertoires were generated with immunoSEQ multiplex PCR, while TCRdb's copy carries only in-frame clones and drops some. The V and J calls and clone size come from that table; D and trimming were worked out from the DNA. The sample yields some 140,000 clones, around 88% seen once. This CDR3 is 15 amino acids long. The J segment lost 2 bases and the V segment lost 4 bases, leaving 6 bases of the junction unmatched. The V gene's germline CDR1 is SNHLY and CDR2 FYNNEI. The sample comprised peripheral blood. The chain employs TRBV2 and TRBJ2-3; 7 nucleotides line up with TRBD2. The TCR sequence derives from a man aged 50 to 59 with active or convalescent COVID-19. CDR3 DNA sequence: TGTGCCAGCAGTGCCCAGGGACTAATCACAGATACGCAGTATTTT. It yields the protein CASSAQGLITDTQYF.